These 15 T cell receptor beta chains came from one sample sequenced in a study of T cells in Graves' hyperthyroidism and ophthalmopathy. RNA transcripts were the template for amplifying TCR beta CDR3 regions. HTBI primers were used for first-round RT-PCR of the TCR CDR3. TCRdb processed the multiplex PCR reads anew with MiXCR; each CDR3 protein has one entry. This sample has under 400,000 distinct CDR3 sequences; roughly 15% occur once, and the top ten carry 33%. What was sequenced was blood. These receptors were obtained from a man aged 25-45 years with Graves' hyperthyroidism.

The sample holds one count of this clonotype. This chain connects TRBV6-2 or TRBV6-3 to TRBJ2-2; 14 nucleotides align to TRBD2. J was trimmed by 5 bases and V by 6 bases; bases with no gene match: 8. This CDR3 is built from 17 residues. Germline lookup yields CDR1 MNHEY and CDR2 SVGEGT. For the CDR3, the DNA is TGTGCCAGCAGCGAGACTAGCGGGAGGGCCGTTACCGGGGAGCTGTTTTTT. This codes for CASSETSGRAVTGELFF.

This clonotype was seen at least ten times. This chain connects TRBV2 to TRBJ1-2; a possible D gene is TRBD1 (6 bases). The V end lost 3 bases, the J end lost 5 bases, and 7 bases lay between the germline ends. Germline V gene data show CDR1 as SNHLY and CDR2 as FYNNEI. The CDR3 has 12 amino acids. The CDR3 reads CASSERGYGYTF. In DNA, the CDR3 is TGTGCCAGCAGTGAGAGGGGGTATGGCTACACCTTC.

The rearrangement links TRBV2 to TRBJ2-1; TRBD1 might be the D (6 bases). The length of the CDR3 is 14 residues. The V gene's germline CDR1 is SNHLY and CDR2 FYNNEI. Trimming left V 6 bases short and J 10 bases short, with 19 bases between. This chain's CDR3 is CASRNRATFEEQFF. CDR3 in DNA: TGTGCCAGCAGGAACAGGGCAACCTTTGAGGAGCAGTTCTTC.

The chain links TRBV4-2 to TRBJ2-7, with D maybe TRBD2 (5 bases). Trimming left V 0 bases short and J 6 bases short, with 18 bases between. CDR3 size: 16 residues. Looked up from germline, CDR1 is LGHNA and CDR2 is YNFKEQ. The CDR3 DNA is TGTGCCAGCAGCCAAGATGAACTAGTCCCGCGTGGCGAGCAGTACTTC. Protein sequence: CASSQDELVPRGEQYF.

This clonotype was recorded many times. The chain couples TRBV11-2 to TRBJ1-2; TRBD1 matches at 8 bases. CDR3 size: 14 residues. The V gene's germline CDR1 is SGHAT and CDR2 FQNNGV. Trimming removed 0 bases from V and 6 bases from J; junction bases left unmatched: 3. The CDR3 coding sequence is TGTGCCAGCAGCTTAGAAGGACAGGGTCATGGCTACACCTTC. Translating gives CASSLEGQGHGYTF.

This clonotype came up many times. The V and J genes are TRBV7-9 and TRBJ2-3; D is undetermined. Germline CDR1 reads SEHNR; CDR2 reads FQNEAQ (reference sequence). Trimming removed 4 bases at V and 5 bases at J, with 16 bases between. The CDR3 has 15 residues. This chain's CDR3 is CASSSREANQDTQYF. CDR3 DNA: TGTGCCAGCAGCTCCCGTGAAGCCAATCAAGATACGCAGTATTTT.

This clonotype was seen ten or more times. The chain has TRBV10-3 and TRBJ2-5, with D perhaps matching TRBD1 or TRBD2 (5 bases each). The CDR3 consists of 13 residues. The V and J ends lost 4 bases and 0 bases respectively, with 6 bases between them. CDR1 and CDR2 (germline): ENHRY, SYGVKD. CDR3 protein: CAISGGYQETQYF. The DNA for the CDR3 is TGTGCCATCAGTGGGGGGTACCAAGAGACCCAGTACTTC.

The chain recombines TRBV11-2 with TRBJ2-1; TRBD2 aligns across 11 bases. Per germline, CDR1 SGHAT and CDR2 FQNNGV. This CDR3 contains 16 residues. With 5 bases clipped from V and 2 bases from J, the junction kept 5 bases outside the gene matches. In DNA form, the CDR3 reads TGTGCCAGCAGCAGAAATAGCGGGAGGGCCTACAATGAGCAGTTCTTC. This translates into CASSRNSGRAYNEQFF.

This clonotype was detected a few times. A much larger clone is a single base away; this may be a read error. The chain recombines TRBV2 with TRBJ1-2; 11 nucleotides align to TRBD1. Germline V gives CDR1 SNHLY, CDR2 FYNNEI. Trimming at V came to 11 bases and at J to 3 bases, leaving 5 bases not matched to a gene. CDR3 length equals 13 residues. DNA of the CDR3: TGTGCCCGAGGGGGACAGGGGGACTATGGCTACACCTTC. It encodes CARGGQGDYGYTF. The entire variable domain, with the rest obtained from reference TRBV2 and TRBJ1-2, is as follows: EPEVTQTPSHQVTQMGQEVILRCVPISNHLYFYWYRQILGQKVEFLVSFYNNEISEKSEIFDDQFSVERPDGSNFTLKIRSTKLEDSAMYFCARGGQGDYGYTFGSGTRLTVV.

This clonotype came up a few times. The chain combines TRBV5-1 with TRBJ2-5, with 11 positions matching TRBD2. CDR1 and CDR2 (germline): SGHRS, YFSETQ. This CDR3 contains 15 residues. Trimming removed 4 bases from V and 2 bases from J; junction bases left unmatched: 4. CDR3 residues: CASSLGTSGQETQYF. DNA for the CDR3: TGCGCCAGCAGCCTTGGGACTAGCGGTCAAGAGACCCAGTACTTC.

This clonotype was seen ten or more times. This rearrangement joins TRBV5-1 to TRBJ1-4; TRBD1 agrees at 7 bases. Germline-derived CDR1 and CDR2 are SGHRS and YFSETQ. V shed 3 bases, J shed 6 bases, and the junction held 5 bases outside the gene matches. The CDR3 runs to 14 residues. CDR3 amino acids: CASSSGTADEKLFF. The CDR3 DNA reads TGCGCCAGCAGCTCCGGGACAGCGGATGAAAAACTGTTTTTT.

This clonotype was detected ten times or more. This chain uses TRBV19 with TRBJ2-6; 7 nucleotides align to TRBD1. The ends lost 6 bases at V and 0 bases at J; junction bases unmatched: 14. The CDR3 length is 19 residues. In germline, CDR1 is LNHDA, CDR2 SQIVND (reference sequence). The CDR3 here is CASRNREGAKISGANVLTF. In DNA, the CDR3 is TGTGCCAGTAGGAATCGTGAGGGGGCAAAAATCTCTGGGGCCAACGTCCTGACTTTC.

This clonotype was counted ten times or more. The gene calls are TRBV30 and TRBJ1-2, with D uncertain. There are 17 residues in the CDR3. The germline V gene has CDR1 GTSNPN and CDR2 SVGIG (reference sequence). V lost 7 bases and J 3 bases, leaving 27 bases between the germline ends. The CDR3 here is CASSPPSRAPGDYGYTF. CDR3 nucleotide sequence: TGTGCCTCCTCCCCCCCCTCTCGGGCACCTGGAGACTATGGCTACACCTTC.

At least ten counts were recorded for this clonotype. The chain links TRBV3-1 to TRBJ2-1, with 11 bases matching TRBD2. V lost 3 bases, J lost 8 bases, and 9 bases stayed unmatched. CDR1 is LGHDT, CDR2 YNNKEL, per germline (reference sequence). This CDR3 comprises 16 residues. CDR3 coding DNA: TGTGCCAGCAGCCATCAGCTAGCGGGAGGAAGCGATGAGCAGTTCTTC. Its protein is CASSHQLAGGSDEQFF.

This clonotype has ten or more counts. The chain uses TRBV4-1 and TRBJ2-5; 12 nucleotides line up with TRBD2. J gave up 3 bases and V 0 bases, and 14 bases lay outside the gene matches. Germline assignment: CDR1 MGHRA and CDR2 YSYEKL. The CDR3 contains 20 residues. The DNA for the CDR3 is TGCGCCAGCAGCCAAGATTTTGGACTAGCGGGATTCTGGGGGAAAGAGACCCAGTACTTC. It codes for CASSQDFGLAGFWGKETQYF.